The 27 T cell receptor beta chains below all came from one sample that was sequenced in a study of T-cell memory formation after mild COVID-19 (dated by TCRdb to about 2021). The method was 5' RACE. Instrument used: Illumina NovaSeq 6000. TCRdb took the public reads, trimmed them with fastp at Q25, ran MiXCR for clone calling and kept in-frame beta chains. Under each unique CDR3 protein, matching rows form one entry showing the most common genes and DNA. This sample lists a few hundred thousand distinct CDR3 sequences; roughly 19% were detected once. The ten largest clones take up 20% to 25% of the sample. Sequencing was performed on PBMCs or a T cell subset sorted from them (not recorded which). These receptors were collected from a man aged 18 to 30 who had mild COVID-19 (a few samples of this study predate the infection). The sample titles of this study are shuffled in the database, so cell type and time point are left out; the donor was told from shared clones.

The genes are TRBV10-3 and TRBJ2-3, with 9 nucleotides matching TRBD1. The length of the CDR3 is 15 residues. With 5 bases clipped from V and 4 bases from J, the junction kept 7 bases outside the gene matches. The germline gives CDR1 ENHRY, CDR2 SYGVKD. The DNA of the CDR3 is TGTGCCATCAGTAGCGGGGACAGGGACCCAGATACGCAGTATTTT. This translates into CAISSGDRDPDTQYF.

The chain couples TRBV4-1 to TRBJ1-3; no definite D call. This CDR3 is built from 15 residues. The V gene's germline CDR1 is MGHRA and CDR2 YSYEKL. V was pared by 3 bases and J by 0 bases, with 9 bases between. The CDR3 DNA is TGCGCCAGCAGCCACCCCTTGGGCTCTGGAAACACCATATATTTT. This translates into CASSHPLGSGNTIYF.

The CDR3 bases are TGTGCCAGCAGTCAGGGGGCTATGGGGAGCTCCTATAATTCACCCCTCCACTTT. This gives the protein CASSQGAMGSSYNSPLHF. This rearrangement joins TRBV12-3 or TRBV12-4 to TRBJ1-6; 8 bases match TRBD1. The CDR3 is 18 amino acids. J gave up 0 bases and V 5 bases, and 9 bases lay outside the gene matches.

This clonotype was picked up a small number of times. The V gene is TRBV18, the J gene TRBJ2-5; 10 bases line up with TRBD2. The CDR3 has 14 amino acids. Germline V gives CDR1 KGHSH, CDR2 LQKENI. V was pared by 2 bases and J by 5 bases, with 2 bases of the junction left unmatched. DNA for the CDR3: TGTGCCAGCTCACCAACTAGCGGGGATGAGACCCAGTACTTC. Protein product: CASSPTSGDETQYF.

This clonotype has a count of ten or more. The J gene is TRBJ2-1, the V gene TRBV4-3; 7 bases map to TRBD2. The CDR3 is 15 residues long. V dropped 0 bases and J dropped 7; count of bases not matched to a gene: 6. Germline V gene sequence: CDR1 LGHNA, CDR2 YSLEER. The CDR3 spells CASSQDGGSVNEQFF. DNA for the CDR3: TGCGCCAGCAGCCAAGACGGGGGGTCTGTAAATGAGCAGTTCTTC.

This clonotype was picked up many times. The chain combines TRBV28 with TRBJ2-7; either TRBD1 or TRBD2 may fit D (5 bases each). The V and J ends lost 4 bases and 6 bases respectively, with 10 bases between them. The CDR3 has 12 residues. Germline lookup yields CDR1 MDHEN and CDR2 SYDVKM. CDR3 sequence reads: CASSSGAREQYV. CDR3 nucleotides: TGTGCCAGCAGTTCCGGGGCCCGCGAGCAGTACGTC.

This clonotype appeared a few times. This chain connects TRBV6-2 or TRBV6-3 to TRBJ2-5; TRBD2 might be the D (6 bases). Looked up from germline, CDR1 is MNHEY and CDR2 is SVGEGT. Deletions cut 7 bases from V and 7 bases from J, with 22 bases between. The CDR3 has 15 amino acids. CDR3 in amino acids: CASTQARLAFGTQYF. CDR3 nucleotide sequence: TGTGCCAGCACCCAGGCGAGGCTAGCGTTTGGGACCCAGTACTTC.

This sequence joins TRBV10-2 and TRBJ2-3, with 7 bases lining up with TRBD1. Germline V gene sequence: CDR1 WSHSY, CDR2 SAAADI. V shed 10 bases and J 0 bases; nucleotides not matched to a gene: 13. The CDR3 spans 16 residues. The CDR3 loop is CATFLTGTSSTDTQYF. The CDR3 DNA follows: TGCGCCACCTTCCTGACAGGGACATCTAGCACAGATACGCAGTATTTT.

V usage is TRBV7-9 and J usage is TRBJ2-3, with TRBD2 as a possible D gene (5 bases). This CDR3 contains 13 residues. Per germline, CDR1 SEHNR and CDR2 FQNEAQ (reference sequence). V was shortened by 5 bases and J by 4 bases, with 10 bases between the two germline ends. CDR3 DNA: TGTGCCAGCAGCACCCGGGGTCCAGATACGCAGTATTTT. Its protein is CASSTRGPDTQYF.

At least ten counts were recorded for this clonotype. CDR3 sequence: CASSHPGQAVVNIQYF. Here the CDR3 DNA reads TGTGCCAGCAGTCACCCGGGACAGGCAGTGGTAAACATTCAGTACTTC. The chain recombines TRBV12-3 or TRBV12-4 with TRBJ2-4; 8 nucleotides agree with TRBD1. The V segment lost 5 bases and the J segment 6 bases; nucleotides outside the gene matches: 12. CDR3 length: 16 residues.

The gene calls are TRBV15 and TRBJ1-6; the D gene is possibly TRBD1 (5 bases). The V end lost 1 base, the J end lost 0 bases, and 16 bases lay between the germline ends. The V gene's germline CDR1 is LNHNV and CDR2 YYDKDF (reference sequence). The CDR3 is 19 residues long. The CDR3 region is CATSRGLGLLSSYNSPLHF. In DNA form, the CDR3 reads TGTGCCACCAGCAGAGGCTTGGGACTGCTCAGCTCCTATAATTCACCCCTCCACTTT.

This clonotype has ten or more counts. This sequence joins TRBV11-2 and TRBJ2-7, with 7 bases fitting TRBD1. Trimming removed 3 bases from V and 0 bases from J; junction bases left unmatched: 2. Germline V gene data show CDR1 as SGHAT and CDR2 as FQNNGV. CDR3 size: 14 residues. The CDR3 region is CASSFRDSSYEQYF. Here the CDR3 DNA reads TGTGCCAGCAGCTTCCGGGACAGCTCCTACGAGCAGTACTTC.

This clonotype was recorded many times. The V call is TRBV9, the J call TRBJ2-3; D is ambiguous. Germline CDR1 reads SGDLS; CDR2 reads YYNGEE. This CDR3 comprises 12 residues. Trimming took off 0 bases at V and 4 bases at J, with 3 bases between the two ends. The CDR3 DNA reads as TGTGCCAGCAGCGTAGCCGCAGATACGCAGTATTTT. Protein sequence: CASSVAADTQYF.

On this clonotype: A much more abundant neighbour one base away suggests this may be a read error. The rearrangement joins TRBV4-1 to TRBJ1-2, with no clear D. This CDR3 is 14 amino acids long. Germline CDR1 MGHRA, CDR2 YSYEKL. V lost 9 bases, J lost 8 bases, and 22 bases lay in between. CDR3 amino acids: CARRSVTGRPGYTF. The CDR3 nucleotides read TGCGCCAGAAGATCGGTGACGGGCCGTCCGGGCTACACCTTC.

This clonotype was seen a few times. The CDR3 DNA reads as TGCGCCAGCAGCTTGGGCGACAGGGCAGAAGAGACCCAGTACTTC. Residues: CASSLGDRAEETQYF. This chain uses TRBV5-1 with TRBJ2-5, with TRBD1 matching over 7 bases. V was pared by 0 bases and J by 3 bases, with 5 bases of the junction left unmatched. Germline lookup yields CDR1 SGHRS and CDR2 YFSETQ. This CDR3 spans 15 amino acids. The variable domain in full, with the rest retrieved from reference TRBV5-1 and TRBJ2-5, is KAGVTQTPRYLIKTRGQQVTLSCSPISGHRSVSWYQQTPGQGLQFLFEYFSETQRNKGNFPGRFSGRQFSNSRSEMNVSTLELGDSALYLCASSLGDRAEETQYFGPGTRLLVL.

The V and J genes are TRBV7-2 and TRBJ2-3; D tentatively reads TRBD1 or TRBD2 (5 bases each). CDR1 and CDR2 from the germline V gene are SGHTA and FQGNSA. CDR3 size: 13 residues. V gave up 5 bases and J gave up 10 bases, with 16 bases separating them. The CDR3 here is CASSPAPGDPQYF. The CDR3, as DNA: TGTGCCAGCAGCCCCGCCCCCGGGGACCCGCAGTATTTT.

The CDR3 protein is CASIGWGASQPQHF. The CDR3 nucleotides are TGCGCCAGCATTGGTTGGGGGGCTAGTCAGCCCCAGCATTTT. The V and J genes are TRBV4-3 and TRBJ1-5; tentatively, D is TRBD1 (6 bases). V shed 7 bases and J shed 6 bases, with 16 bases lying between them. Germline loops: CDR1 LGHNA, CDR2 YSLEER. The CDR3 runs to 14 residues.

The gene calls are TRBV7-2 and TRBJ2-1, with 13 positions matching TRBD2. Germline V gene sequence: CDR1 SGHTA, CDR2 FQGNSA. With 7 bases clipped from V and 0 bases from J, the junction kept 9 bases outside the gene matches. The CDR3 loop spans 18 amino acids. The CDR3 DNA reads as TGTGCCAGCAAAGGACTAGCGGGGGCCCAAAGCTCCTACAATGAGCAGTTCTTC. Protein product: CASKGLAGAQSSYNEQFF.

This clonotype was detected many times. The rearrangement joins TRBV29-1 to TRBJ2-3; D call uncertain. The germline V gene encodes CDR1 SQVTM and CDR2 ANQGSEA. V was trimmed by 6 bases and J by 4 bases, leaving 17 bases between them. The CDR3 sequence is 14 residues long. CDR3 DNA: TGCAGCGTGATGCCCGCTGTGGGCGCAGATACGCAGTATTTT. Residues: CSVMPAVGADTQYF.

For this clonotype: A read error may explain this, as a much larger clone is one base away. The chain carries TRBV5-1 and TRBJ1-3, with D unclear. There are 14 residues in the CDR3. The V gene's germline CDR1 is SGHRS and CDR2 YFSETQ. CDR3 in amino acids: CASRLAGYGNTIYF. CDR3 coding DNA: TGCGCCAGCAGATTGGCAGGCTATGGAAACACCATATATTTT.

This clonotype was counted a few times. CDR3 in amino acids: CASSQAWEVFF. In nucleotides, the CDR3 is TGTGCCAGCAGTCAAGCTTGGGAGGTGTTCTTC. The V gene is TRBV12-3 or TRBV12-4, the J gene TRBJ2-1, with D perhaps matching TRBD2 (6 bases). The CDR3 is made up of 11 amino acids. V lost 5 bases and J 15 bases, leaving 14 bases between the germline ends.

V is TRBV9 and J is TRBJ2-2; D unresolved. Trimming took 0 bases from V and 7 from J, leaving 4 bases between them. This CDR3 is 12 amino acids long. The germline CDR1 and CDR2 sequences are SGDLS and YYNGEE. CDR3 loop: CASSVVVGELFF. CDR3 DNA sequence: TGTGCCAGCAGCGTAGTGGTCGGGGAGCTGTTTTTT.

V usage is TRBV6-6 and J usage is TRBJ2-2; D may be TRBD1 or TRBD2 (6 bases each). This CDR3 contains 15 residues. Trimming shortened V by 4 bases and J by 2 bases, and 11 bases separated the two germline ends. Per the germline V gene, CDR1 is MNHNY and CDR2 is SVGAGI (reference sequence). The CDR3 DNA follows: TGTGCCAGCAGTTGGACGGGGGCCAACACCGGGGAGCTGTTTTTT. Residues: CASSWTGANTGELFF.

This clonotype turned up a few times. This chain joins TRBV12-3 or TRBV12-4 and TRBJ2-1; D is unclear. V was shortened by 0 bases and J by 4 bases, with 10 bases between the two germline ends. The CDR3 length is 15 residues. The CDR3 loop reads CASSLAGSYYNEQFF. CDR3 nucleotides: TGTGCCAGCAGTTTAGCAGGCAGCTATTACAATGAGCAGTTCTTC.

J is TRBJ2-7 and V is TRBV4-1, with D unclear. Trimming cost V 2 bases and J 3 bases, with 8 bases left between them. Germline CDR1 reads MGHRA; CDR2 reads YSYEKL. The CDR3 runs to 13 residues. The CDR3 sequence: CASSQMADYEQYF. The CDR3 DNA follows: TGCGCCAGCAGCCAAATGGCGGACTACGAGCAGTACTTC.

This clonotype was seen ten or more times. The chain joins TRBV3-1 to TRBJ2-3; the D gene is possibly TRBD1 (6 bases). V shed 8 bases and J shed 2 bases, with 14 bases lying between them. CDR1 is LGHDT and CDR2 is YNNKEL in the germline V gene (reference sequence). This CDR3 comprises 14 residues. The chain's CDR3 is CASRRDTLTDTQYF. The CDR3 region has the DNA TGTGCCAGCCGCCGGGACACCCTCACAGATACGCAGTATTTT.

This rearrangement joins TRBV7-2 to TRBJ1-5, with 8 bases that match TRBD1. With V trimmed by 2 bases and J by 3 bases, 3 bases remained unmatched. Germline CDR1 SGHTA, CDR2 FQGNSA. This CDR3 is built from 15 residues. The CDR3 sequence is CASSLNRGNNQPQHF. The CDR3 bases are TGTGCCAGCAGCTTAAACAGGGGGAACAATCAGCCCCAGCATTTT.